A single sample is the source of the 10 T cell receptor beta chains below, sequenced in a study of T-cell memory formation after mild COVID-19 (dated by TCRdb to the early 2020s). Libraries were constructed by 5' RACE. Sequencing was performed on an Illumina NovaSeq 6000. TCRdb itself trimmed the public reads at Q25 with fastp, ran MiXCR and retained productive beta chains. Records with the same CDR3 protein are collapsed into one entry carrying the most frequent genes and DNA. The sample profile shows hundreds of thousands of distinct CDR3 sequences; roughly 25% of them were found once. In total, the top ten clones hold roughly an eighth of the sample. The specimen was PBMCs or a T cell subset sorted from them (not recorded which). The receptors stem from an adult woman who had mild COVID-19 (a few samples of this study predate the infection). The sample titles of this study are shuffled in the database, so cell type and time point are left out; the donor was told from shared clones.

This chain connects TRBV9 to TRBJ2-5, with TRBD2 identical over 9 bases. Looked up from germline, CDR1 is SGDLS and CDR2 is YYNGEE. The CDR3 loop spans 15 amino acids. J gave up 5 bases and V 0 bases, and 5 bases lay outside the gene matches. This CDR3 is CASSVGGGGAETQYF. The CDR3 DNA follows: TGTGCCAGCAGCGTAGGAGGCGGGGGGGCCGAGACCCAGTACTTC.

In its sample, this clonotype was seen a few times. The rearrangement uses TRBV24-1 and TRBJ2-5; 9 nucleotides agree with TRBD2. CDR1 and CDR2 from the germline V gene are KGHDR and SFDVKD. V lost 6 bases, J lost 4 bases, and 11 bases stayed unmatched. The CDR3 is 16 amino acids. CDR3 sequence (DNA): TGTGCCACCAGTTCCTTGACTAGCGGAGGGGTAGAGACCCAGTACTTC. It encodes CATSSLTSGGVETQYF.

This clonotype has a handful of counts. V and J are TRBV13 and TRBJ1-4; D not certain. The CDR3 runs 14 residues. Germline lookup yields CDR1 PRHDT and CDR2 FYEKMQ (reference sequence). V lost 3 bases and J lost 5, with 10 bases in between. This CDR3 reads CASSFRTANEKLFF. In nucleotides, the CDR3 is TGTGCCAGCAGCTTCCGGACGGCGAATGAAAAACTGTTTTTT.

This clonotype was counted a few times. This rearrangement joins TRBV6-4 to TRBJ2-3, with unresolved D. Trimming stripped 4 bases from V and 0 bases from J, with 8 bases between. Germline loops: CDR1 MRHNA, CDR2 SNTAGT. The CDR3 contains 14 residues. Here the CDR3 DNA reads TGTGCCAGCAGTGGGGATCCTAGCACAGATACGCAGTATTTT. It is translated as CASSGDPSTDTQYF.

This chain links TRBV11-3 with TRBJ2-1; TRBD1 agrees at 7 bases. Germline CDR1 SGHNT, CDR2 YENEEA. The ends lost 4 bases at V and 12 bases at J; junction bases unmatched: 12. The length of the CDR3 is 14 residues. CDR3 in DNA: TGTGCCAGCAGCTACCAGGACAGGTGGTCGCGGCAGTTCTTC. Amino acid sequence: CASSYQDRWSRQFF.

The chain carries TRBV23-1 and TRBJ2-1; perhaps D is TRBD1 or TRBD2 (5 bases each). TRBV23-1 carries the ORF label, with uncertain function. The CDR3 spans 16 residues. The V gene lost 10 bases and the J gene lost 0 bases, with 19 bases spanning the gap. This CDR3 is CANWVGTPSSYNEQFF. DNA for the CDR3: TGCGCCAACTGGGTGGGGACCCCGAGCTCCTACAATGAGCAGTTCTTC.

This clonotype was counted a few times. V and J are TRBV13 and TRBJ1-5, with D possibly TRBD1 on 6 matching bases. Germline-derived CDR1 and CDR2 are PRHDT and FYEKMQ (reference sequence). There are 14 residues in the CDR3. The V gene lost 3 bases and the J gene lost 4 bases, with 10 bases spanning the gap. The chain's CDR3 is CASSFGTNNQPQHF. DNA for the CDR3: TGTGCCAGCAGCTTCGGGACAAATAATCAGCCCCAGCATTTT.

This clonotype was seen a handful of times. V gene TRBV24-1 combines with J gene TRBJ2-1; TRBD1 matches 7 bases. The CDR3 runs to 12 residues. Germline trimming cut 12 bases from V and 5 bases from J; bases unmatched to any gene: 6. CDR1 and CDR2 (germline): KGHDR, SFDVKD. The CDR3 is CAATTGDNEQFF. In DNA form, the CDR3 reads TGTGCCGCGACCACAGGGGACAATGAGCAGTTCTTC.

Only a few counts were recorded for this clonotype. V usage is TRBV15 and J usage is TRBJ2-7; D possibly uses TRBD1 or TRBD2 (5 bases each). The germline V gene encodes CDR1 LNHNV and CDR2 YYDKDF (reference sequence). V dropped 7 bases and J dropped 7 bases, with 23 bases sitting between them. This CDR3 contains 15 residues. The CDR3 sequence: CATKRGDLETGEQYF. The CDR3 DNA sequence: TGTGCCACCAAGAGGGGCGATTTAGAAACGGGAGAGCAGTACTTC.

The rearrangement uses TRBV28 and TRBJ2-3; D gene ambiguous. V was clipped by 3 bases and J by 4 bases, with 11 bases between them. Germline-derived CDR1 and CDR2 are MDHEN and SYDVKM. CDR3 size: 14 residues. The CDR3 loop reads CASSLYLSADTQYF. Here the CDR3 DNA reads TGTGCCAGCAGTTTGTATCTGTCCGCAGATACGCAGTATTTT.